The sequence of this T cell receptor beta chain was determined in a study of blood T cell repertoires in COVID-19. CDR3 length: 13 residues. V dropped 5 bases and J dropped 4 bases, with 11 bases sitting between them. Libraries were prepared by immunoSEQ multiplex PCR; TCRdb keeps only in-frame clonotypes and omits some of them. The profile covers 300,000 to 350,000 clones, with approximately 83% appearing a single time and 2.2% taken by the ten largest. The specimen was PBMCs or T cells enriched from blood (not recorded which). V is TRBV12-3 or TRBV12-4 and J is TRBJ1-2; unclear D gene. The origin of this receptor is a man aged 25-40 years who had recovered from COVID-19. The CDR3 spells CASSISSGYGYTF. As DNA, the CDR3 is TGTGCCAGCAGTATTAGTTCCGGCTATGGCTACACCTTC.